The subject of this entry is one T cell receptor beta chain. The data were taken from a study of blood T cell repertoires in COVID-19. In the study overall: Samples of COVID-19 (acute and convalescent) were obtained from the United States, Italy and Spain. T cells, B-cell-depleted T cells, or PBMCs supplied cDNA or gDNA.

Trimming removed 2 bases from V and 5 bases from J; junction bases left unmatched: 3. Germline assignment: CDR1 MGHRA and CDR2 YSYEKL. The CDR3 has 15 residues. In the original workflow: The assay estimated nucleated cells by amplifying reference gene primers. TCRdb keeps only in-frame clones here, not all; method: immunoSEQ multiplex PCR. The V and J calls and the clone size are those of that table, but D and trimming were determined from the DNA. The table includes around 150,000 clones, roughly four fifths detected once. This clonotype was obtained from a human donor in a cohort sampled during active COVID-19. The chain employs TRBV4-1 and TRBJ1-6, with 7 bases fitting TRBD1. Sequencing was carried out using peripheral blood. The CDR3 coding sequence is TGCGCCAGCAGCCAAACCGACAGGGATAATTCACCCCTCCACTTT. Translating gives CASSQTDRDNSPLHF.